The 19 T cell receptor beta chains presented below share a single source sample, sequenced in a study of blood T cell repertoires in COVID-19. Only in-frame clones appear in the TCRdb table, and some are missing; sequencing was by immunoSEQ multiplex PCR. The sample contains approximately 260,000 clones, approximately 80% of which appear only once. The sequenced sample consisted of peripheral blood. The receptor source for this set is an elderly woman with acute or convalescent COVID-19.

The rearrangement uses TRBV2 and TRBJ1-6; D ambiguous. In germline, CDR1 is SNHLY, CDR2 FYNNEI. The length of the CDR3 is 16 residues. The V gene lost 8 bases and the J gene lost 11 bases, with 25 bases spanning the gap. The CDR3, as DNA: TGTGCCAGCGGCGCGACCCGAAGTCCGCCGGGGACACCCCTCCACTTT. Amino acid sequence: CASGATRSPPGTPLHF.

The chain employs TRBV19 and TRBJ2-7; 9 positions agree with TRBD1. CDR1 and CDR2 from the germline V gene are LNHDA and SQIVND (reference sequence). J was trimmed by 3 bases and V by 1 base; bases with no gene match: 7. The CDR3 covers 16 residues. CDR3 DNA: TGTGCCAGTAGTATAGTCGGACAGGGGACAGACTACGAGCAGTACTTC. Encoded protein: CASSIVGQGTDYEQYF.

The chain has TRBV7-9 and TRBJ2-7, with a weak D call TRBD1 (5 bases). CDR1 is SEHNR and CDR2 is FQNEAQ in the germline V gene (reference sequence). The CDR3 spans 14 residues. Trimming removed 3 bases from V and 2 bases from J, with 11 bases in between. CDR3 nucleotides: TGTGCCAGCAGCTTTGACAGTCCCGCCTACGAGCAGTACTTC. It encodes CASSFDSPAYEQYF. The whole variable domain, filled in from reference TRBV7-9 and TRBJ2-7, reads DTGVSQNPRHKITKRGQNVTFRCDPISEHNRLYWYRQTLGQGPEFLTYFQNEAQLEKSRLLSDRFSAERPKGSFSTLEIQRTEQGDSAMYLCASSFDSPAYEQYFGPGTRLTVT.

V usage is TRBV28 and J usage is TRBJ1-1; D gene ambiguous. V lost 10 bases and J lost 2, with 11 bases in between. Germline assignment: CDR1 MDHEN and CDR2 SYDVKM. The CDR3 sequence is 12 residues long. For the CDR3, the DNA is TGTGCCACCCTCGACACCAACACTGAAGCTTTCTTT. Amino acids: CATLDTNTEAFF.

This rearrangement joins TRBV2 to TRBJ1-6; D may be TRBD1 (5 bases). This CDR3 is built from 15 residues. Germline-derived CDR1 and CDR2 are SNHLY and FYNNEI. Trimming removed 3 bases from V and 2 bases from J, with 8 bases in between. The CDR3 DNA is TGTGCCAGCAGTGAGGCGGGGGCCTATAATTCACCCCTCCACTTT. Its protein is CASSEAGAYNSPLHF.

This clone has a handful of counts. J is TRBJ1-2 and V is TRBV2; D possibly corresponds to TRBD1 (5 bases). The CDR3 contains 13 residues. CDR1 is SNHLY, CDR2 FYNNEI, per germline. Trimming pared 6 bases from V and 2 bases from J, leaving 10 bases between. CDR3 coding DNA: TGTGCCAGCAGCCAGACAGAGAACTATGGCTACACCTTC. It translates to CASSQTENYGYTF.

J is TRBJ2-1 and V is TRBV3-1 (or the pseudogene TRBV3-2), with 15 bases lining up with TRBD2. The CDR3 consists of 15 residues. V gave up 0 bases and J gave up 11 bases; unmatched junction bases: 2. The germline CDR1 and CDR2 sequences are LGHDT and YNNKEL (reference sequence). In DNA, the CDR3 is TGTGCCAGCAGCCAAGAAGGGACTAGCGGGGGGAAGCAGTTCTTC. Its translation is CASSQEGTSGGKQFF.

V usage is TRBV19 and J usage is TRBJ1-5; 7 nucleotides agree with TRBD1. CDR1 and CDR2 (germline): LNHDA, SQIVND (reference sequence). This CDR3 has 16 residues. V shed 5 bases, J shed 0 bases, and the junction held 7 bases outside the gene matches. The DNA for the CDR3 is TGTGCCAGTAGTCCCGCGACAGGGATTAGCAATCAGCCCCAGCATTTT. It yields the protein CASSPATGISNQPQHF. Looking up the rest from reference TRBV19 and TRBJ1-5 gives the full variable domain: DGGITQSPKYLFRKEGQNVTLSCEQNLNHDAMYWYRQDPGQGLRLIYYSQIVNDFQKGDIAEGYSVSREKKESFPLTVTSAQKNPTAFYLCASSPATGISNQPQHFGDGTRLSIL.

This clone was recorded many times. V is TRBV2 and J is TRBJ2-3; TRBD1 agrees at 7 bases. The CDR3 consists of 14 residues. The junction had 5 bases not matched to a gene; V was cut back by 8 bases and J by 0 bases. Germline values: CDR1 SNHLY, CDR2 FYNNEI. The CDR3 is CASSVGQSTDTQYF. The CDR3 DNA reads TGTGCCAGCTCGGTGGGACAGAGCACAGATACGCAGTATTTT.

This chain uses TRBV21-1 with TRBJ2-2; the DNA was not used to check the table's D call, TRBD2. TRBV21-1 has pseudogene status. This CDR3 is built from 17 residues. The CDR3 here is CASMNPDGGGITGELFF. CDR3 nucleotides: TGTGCCAGCATGAACCCGGACGGGGGGGGTATCACCGGGGAGCTGTTTTTT.

This clone was counted between two and nine times. CDR3 nucleotide sequence: TGTGCCAGCAGCCAGGGAGATTTAGGGTTGATGGGAACTGAAGCTTTCTTT. It yields the protein CASSQGDLGLMGTEAFF. This sequence joins TRBV3-1 (or the pseudogene TRBV3-2) and TRBJ1-1; D gene uncertain. The V gene lost 3 bases and the J gene lost 5 bases, with 22 bases spanning the gap. The CDR3 loop spans 17 amino acids. From germline, CDR1 is LGHDT and CDR2 YNNKEL (reference sequence).

The chain links TRBV5-1 to TRBJ2-1; 14 nucleotides agree with TRBD2. Germline assignment: CDR1 SGHRS and CDR2 YFSETQ. Trimming took 4 bases from V and 3 from J; bases not matched to a gene: 6. The CDR3 length is 17 residues. The CDR3 here is CASSPGLAGGYYNEQFF. DNA for the CDR3: TGCGCCAGCAGCCCAGGACTAGCGGGGGGCTACTACAATGAGCAGTTCTTC.

This clone has a handful of counts. The chain has TRBV28 and TRBJ1-4, with a possible D match to TRBD1 (6 bases). This CDR3 contains 14 residues. V lost 6 bases and J 8 bases, leaving 16 bases between the germline ends. From germline, CDR1 is MDHEN and CDR2 SYDVKM. The CDR3 DNA sequence: TGTGCCAGCAGGGACCACTCAGGGGACGAAAAACTGTTTTTT. It is translated as CASRDHSGDEKLFF.

The chain links TRBV4-1 to TRBJ1-3; D is ambiguous. Germline CDR1 is MGHRA and CDR2 is YSYEKL. The CDR3 is 15 residues long. V was trimmed by 1 base and J by 0 bases, leaving 7 bases between them. CDR3 nucleotides: TGCGCCAGCAGCCAAGTCACGAGCTCTGGAAACACCATATATTTT. It encodes CASSQVTSSGNTIYF.

V is TRBV5-1 and J is TRBJ1-2, with 8 bases lining up with TRBD1. Germline V CDR1 and CDR2: SGHRS, YFSETQ. The CDR3 is made up of 16 amino acids. The ends lost 0 bases at V and 4 bases at J; junction bases unmatched: 8. The CDR3 bases are TGCGCCAGCAGCTTGGTGGCAGGGGGCATTGGCTATGGCTACACCTTC. Encoded protein: CASSLVAGGIGYGYTF.

V and J are TRBV5-8 and TRBJ1-6, with 7 bases matching TRBD1. CDR1 and CDR2 from the germline V gene are SGHTS and YDEGEE. J lost 11 bases, V lost 0 bases, and 11 bases had no gene match. CDR3 length: 16 amino acids. The DNA for the CDR3 is TGTGCCAGCAGCTTGGGCGGGACAGAAGCTTGGGCACCCCTCCACTTT. It translates to CASSLGGTEAWAPLHF.

The gene calls are TRBV6-1 and TRBJ1-6; D might be TRBD1 (5 bases). CDR1 is MNHNS, CDR2 SASEGT, per germline. This CDR3 region has 17 residues. The V and J ends lost 0 bases and 10 bases respectively, with 19 bases between them. The CDR3 sequence is CASSEAVRPRDWSPLHF. CDR3 coding DNA: TGTGCCAGCAGTGAAGCGGTCCGACCCAGGGATTGGTCACCCCTCCACTTT.

This clone was picked up one time. This chain links TRBV2 with TRBJ1-4; 11 nucleotides align to TRBD1. CDR3 length equals 16 residues. J gave up 8 bases and V 4 bases, and 9 bases lay outside the gene matches. Germline CDR1 reads SNHLY; CDR2 reads FYNNEI. Here the CDR3 DNA reads TGTGCCAGCAGTGGCCAAGGACAGGGGGCAGGGGAAAAACTGTTTTTT. Amino acids: CASSGQGQGAGEKLFF. Complete variable domain (other parts from reference TRBV2 and TRBJ1-4): EPEVTQTPSHQVTQMGQEVILRCVPISNHLYFYWYRQILGQKVEFLVSFYNNEISEKSEIFDDQFSVERPDGSNFTLKIRSTKLEDSAMYFCASSGQGQGAGEKLFFGSGTQLSVL.

The V call is TRBV27, the J call TRBJ2-1; D is ambiguous. The CDR3 extends over 15 amino acids. From germline, CDR1 is MNHEY and CDR2 SMNVEV (reference sequence). Trimming took off 7 bases at V and 9 bases at J, with 22 bases between the two ends. CDR3 residues: CASTQAQVTLTEQFF. CDR3 bases: TGTGCCAGCACCCAGGCCCAGGTCACATTGACTGAGCAGTTCTTC.